The 11 T cell receptor beta chains given below trace back to one sample, sequenced in a study of cytomegalovirus exposure and HLA in healthy donors. TCRdb keeps only in-frame clones here, not all; method: immunoSEQ multiplex PCR. The sample contains some 70,000 clones, roughly 80% of which appear only once. Sequenced: PBMCs. Source of these receptors: a man aged 30 to 45 in good health and CMV-seronegative.

This CDR3 reads CASSRVGQGNTGELFF. The CDR3 DNA reads TGTGCCAGCAGCCGAGTAGGACAGGGGAACACCGGGGAGCTGTTTTTT. The rearrangement joins TRBV7-6 to TRBJ2-2; 8 positions agree with TRBD1. The germline V gene encodes CDR1 SGHVS and CDR2 FNYEAQ. V shed 5 bases and J 1 base; nucleotides not matched to a gene: 6. This CDR3 spans 16 amino acids.

This chain connects TRBV5-1 to TRBJ1-6; 10 positions match TRBD1. J gave up 3 bases and V 4 bases, and 7 bases lay outside the gene matches. CDR3 size: 17 residues. Per the germline V gene, CDR1 is SGHRS and CDR2 is YFSETQ. DNA of the CDR3: TGCGCCAGCAGCCACAGGACAGGGGGAAACTATAATTCACCCCTCCACTTT. Its protein product is CASSHRTGGNYNSPLHF.

V gene TRBV15 combines with J gene TRBJ1-5; unclear D gene. Trimming shortened V by 6 bases and J by 5 bases, and 14 bases separated the two germline ends. Per the germline V gene, CDR1 is LNHNV and CDR2 is YYDKDF (reference sequence). The CDR3 has 14 residues. CDR3 amino acids: CATSWREQDQPQHF. The CDR3 DNA sequence: TGTGCCACCAGTTGGCGGGAGCAGGATCAGCCCCAGCATTTT.

This CDR3 reads CASSILSRDQPQHF. DNA of the CDR3: TGTGCCAGTAGTATCTTGAGCCGAGATCAGCCCCAGCATTTT. The chain employs TRBV19 and TRBJ1-5; D not certain. Germline V gene sequence: CDR1 LNHDA, CDR2 SQIVND (reference sequence). Trimming stripped 3 bases from V and 5 bases from J, with 11 bases between. The CDR3 extends over 14 amino acids.

This clone was picked up one time. V gene TRBV4-2 combines with J gene TRBJ2-1; TRBD2 aligns across 8 bases. The V segment lost 5 bases and the J segment 5 bases; nucleotides outside the gene matches: 2. Germline-derived CDR1 and CDR2 are LGHNA and YNFKEQ. This CDR3 contains 13 residues. In nucleotides, the CDR3 is TGTGCCAGCAGCGGCGGGAGGAACAATGAGCAGTTCTTC. This sequence encodes CASSGGRNNEQFF.

The V and J genes are TRBV12-5 and TRBJ2-5; D may be TRBD2 (5 bases). Trimming pared 6 bases from V and 0 bases from J, leaving 11 bases between. In germline, CDR1 is LGHNT, CDR2 FRNRAP. This CDR3 spans 14 amino acids. CDR3 nucleotides: TGTGCTAGTGGGCCCGACGGGAACCAAGAGACCCAGTACTTC. It yields the protein CASGPDGNQETQYF.

The rearrangement uses TRBV12-5 and TRBJ2-7; D could derive from TRBD1 or TRBD2 (6 bases each). Germline CDR1 LGHNT, CDR2 FRNRAP. The ends were cut back, 7 bases at V and 6 bases at J, with 13 bases in the middle. This CDR3 is 12 amino acids long. The CDR3 DNA reads as TGTGCTAGTGCCGAAGGAGGGGGCGAGCAGTACGTC. Amino acids: CASAEGGGEQYV.

The chain combines TRBV18 with TRBJ2-7, with D unclear. The CDR3 is 13 residues long. Germline loops: CDR1 KGHSH, CDR2 LQKENI. The V end was cut by 2 bases, the J end by 3 bases, with 8 bases between. In nucleotides, the CDR3 is TGTGCCAGCTCACCAGGAGAGAACTACGAGCAGTACGTC. It encodes CASSPGENYEQYV.

V usage is TRBV2 and J usage is TRBJ2-2; D not resolved. Germline CDR1 SNHLY, CDR2 FYNNEI. Trimming took off 7 bases at V and 5 bases at J, with 8 bases between the two ends. CDR3 size: 12 residues. CDR3 loop: CASTLGTGELFF. CDR3 bases: TGTGCCAGCACCCTCGGGACCGGGGAGCTGTTTTTT. The full variable domain, with the rest looked up from reference TRBV2 and TRBJ2-2, is EPEVTQTPSHQVTQMGQEVILRCVPISNHLYFYWYRQILGQKVEFLVSFYNNEISEKSEIFDDQFSVERPDGSNFTLKIRSTKLEDSAMYFCASTLGTGELFFGEGSRLTVL.

The chain combines TRBV7-3 with TRBJ2-3; no firm D call. The germline CDR1 and CDR2 sequences are SGHTA and FQGTGA. The CDR3 consists of 16 residues. V lost 3 bases, J lost 2 bases, and 15 bases lay in between. The CDR3 nucleotides are TGTGCCAGCAGCTTGAGTCAAGCGACCGACACAGATACGCAGTATTTT. It is translated as CASSLSQATDTDTQYF.

This rearrangement joins TRBV7-9 to TRBJ1-1; TRBD1 matches at 7 bases. J lost 0 bases, V lost 6 bases, and 7 bases had no gene match. The CDR3 runs to 15 residues. Germline values: CDR1 SEHNR, CDR2 FQNEAQ (reference sequence). The CDR3 DNA is TGTGCCAGCAGACCCCGACAGGGAATGAACACTGAAGCTTTCTTT. Translation gives CASRPRQGMNTEAFF.